The clone carrying this TCR beta chain showed up many times. Antigen unknown. Germline CDR1 and CDR2: SGHTA and FQGNSA. The CDR3 has 15 amino acids. V lost 2 bases and J 4 bases, leaving 12 bases between the germline ends. This record comes from a study of T cell repertoires in cytomegalovirus infection. The wider study: Selection of CMV epitopes for the study included recently identified HLA-C-restricted and well-studied HLA-B-restricted ones. Indicated by public TCR beta signatures were CMV infection and matching HLA type.

Via MiXCR, TCRdb re-called the reads, giving one row per CDR3 protein. The sample lists about 700,000 distinct CDR3 sequences; roughly 30% were seen once. The study, taken as a whole, reports: Cumulative public TCR beta family frequency identified CMV carriers with the relevant HLA. HLA-C-restricted CMV clonotypes gave the most frequent clonotype in two of eight donors.

This receptor was identified in a human donor in good health (CMV status not recorded). Some clones in this sample may be carry-over from other donors' samples. The sample was cultured PBMCs, taken from culture after CMV antigen stimulation. The chain couples TRBV7-2 to TRBJ1-5; tentative D call: TRBD1 (5 bases). The CDR3 here is CASSLQRGENQPQHF. The CDR3, as DNA: TGTGCCAGCAGCTTACAGCGGGGGGAGAATCAGCCCCAGCATTTT.